This T cell receptor beta chain was retrieved from a study of cytotoxic CD8 clonotypes in ibrutinib-treated CLL. The length of the CDR3 is 17 residues. CDR1 and CDR2 (germline): MNHEY, SMNVEV (reference sequence). J was trimmed by 3 bases and V by 5 bases; bases with no gene match: 10. Targeted sequencing depth ranged from 1 in 200,000 to 1 in 1 million T cells. Only in-frame clones appear in the TCRdb table, and some are missing; sequencing was by immunoSEQ multiplex PCR. This table has approximately 150,000 clones, approximately 90% appearing once. The rearrangement uses TRBV27 and TRBJ2-7, with 13 positions matching TRBD2. The specimen was PBMCs, collected at disease progression, from a patient treated with ibrutinib. The clonotype was recovered from a human donor with chronic lymphocytic leukemia. CDR3 sequence (DNA): TGTGCCAGCAGTCCCGGGACTAGCGGGATTCGGGACTACGAGCAGTACTTC. Its protein is CASSPGTSGIRDYEQYF.